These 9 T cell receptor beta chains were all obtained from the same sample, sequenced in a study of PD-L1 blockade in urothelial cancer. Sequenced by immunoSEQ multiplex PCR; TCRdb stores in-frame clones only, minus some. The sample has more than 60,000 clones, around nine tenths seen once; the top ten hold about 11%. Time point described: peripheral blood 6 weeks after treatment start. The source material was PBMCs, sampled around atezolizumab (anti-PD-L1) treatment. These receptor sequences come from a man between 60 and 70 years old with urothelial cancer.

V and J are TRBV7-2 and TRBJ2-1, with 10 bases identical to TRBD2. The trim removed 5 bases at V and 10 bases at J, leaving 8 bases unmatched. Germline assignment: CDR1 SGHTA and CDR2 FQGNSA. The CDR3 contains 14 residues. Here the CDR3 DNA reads TGTGCCAGCAGCAAGGCTAGCGGGGGAGGAGAGCAGTTCTTC. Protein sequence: CASSKASGGGEQFF. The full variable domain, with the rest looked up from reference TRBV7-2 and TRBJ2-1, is GAGVSQSPSNKVTEKGKDVELRCDPISGHTALYWYRQSLGQGLEFLIYFQGNSAPDKSGLPSDRFSAERTGGSVSTLTIQRTQQEDSAVYLCASSKASGGGEQFFGPGTRLTVL.

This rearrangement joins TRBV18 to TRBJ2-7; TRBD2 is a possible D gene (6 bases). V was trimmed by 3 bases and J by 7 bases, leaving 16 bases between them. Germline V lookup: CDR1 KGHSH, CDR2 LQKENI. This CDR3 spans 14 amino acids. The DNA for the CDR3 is TGTGCCAGCTCACCCCCCGGGGGTAGCGGAGAGCAGTACTTC. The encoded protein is CASSPPGGSGEQYF.

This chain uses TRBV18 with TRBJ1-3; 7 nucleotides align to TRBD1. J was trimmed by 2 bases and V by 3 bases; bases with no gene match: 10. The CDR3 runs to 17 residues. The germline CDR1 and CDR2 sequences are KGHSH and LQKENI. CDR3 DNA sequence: TGTGCCAGCTCACCTAAGAGACAGGGTTCCACTGGAAACACCATATATTTT. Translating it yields CASSPKRQGSTGNTIYF.

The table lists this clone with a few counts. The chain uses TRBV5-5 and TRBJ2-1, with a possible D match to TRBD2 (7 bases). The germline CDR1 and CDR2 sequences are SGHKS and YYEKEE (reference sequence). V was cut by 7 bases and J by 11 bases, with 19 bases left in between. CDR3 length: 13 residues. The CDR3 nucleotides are TGTGCCAGCGACCTCGAAGGGGGGGGTAAGCAGTTCTTC. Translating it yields CASDLEGGGKQFF.

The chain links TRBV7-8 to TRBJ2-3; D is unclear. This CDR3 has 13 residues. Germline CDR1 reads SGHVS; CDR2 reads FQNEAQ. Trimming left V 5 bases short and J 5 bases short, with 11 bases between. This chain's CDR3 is CASSPPVEDTQYF. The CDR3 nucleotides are TGTGCCAGCAGCCCCCCGGTAGAAGATACGCAGTATTTT.

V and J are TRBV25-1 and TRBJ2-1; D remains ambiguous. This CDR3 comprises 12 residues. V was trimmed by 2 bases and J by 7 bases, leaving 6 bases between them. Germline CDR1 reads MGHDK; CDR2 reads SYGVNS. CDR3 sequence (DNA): TGTGCCAGCAGTGAACAGATGAATGAGCAGTTCTTC. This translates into CASSEQMNEQFF. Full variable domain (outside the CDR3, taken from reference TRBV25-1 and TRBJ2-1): EADIYQTPRYLVIGTGKKITLECSQTMGHDKMYWYQQDPGMELHLIHYSYGVNSTEKGDLSSESTVSRIRTEHFPLTLESARPSHTSQYLCASSEQMNEQFFGPGTRLTVL.

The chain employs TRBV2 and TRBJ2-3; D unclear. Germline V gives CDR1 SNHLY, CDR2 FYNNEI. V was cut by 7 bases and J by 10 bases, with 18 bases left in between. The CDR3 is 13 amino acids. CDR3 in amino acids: CASNEAVTAAQYF. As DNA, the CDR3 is TGTGCCAGCAATGAGGCGGTCACGGCAGCGCAGTATTTT.

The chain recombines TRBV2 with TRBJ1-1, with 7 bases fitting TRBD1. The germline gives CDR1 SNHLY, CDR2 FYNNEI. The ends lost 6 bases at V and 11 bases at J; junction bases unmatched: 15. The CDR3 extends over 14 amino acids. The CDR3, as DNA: TGTGCCAGCAGCCCAAGTGTAGGGGGCCGGGGCGCTTTCTTT. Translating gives CASSPSVGGRGAFF.

CDR3 coding DNA: TGTGCCAGCTGGACGGGAGGAGGCAATGAGCAGTTCTTC. This translates into CASWTGGGNEQFF. This sequence joins TRBV27 and TRBJ2-1; 7 bases agree with TRBD2. The CDR3 sequence is 13 residues long. V was pared by 8 bases and J by 6 bases, with 7 bases of the junction left unmatched. Germline V gene data show CDR1 as MNHEY and CDR2 as SMNVEV (reference sequence).